This passage covers 4 T cell receptor beta chains from one sample sequenced in a study of T-cell memory formation after mild COVID-19. TCRdb passed the 5' RACE reads through MiXCR, listing each CDR3 protein once. The top ten clones hold 2% to 2.5% of a sample with around 250,000 distinct CDR3 sequences, roughly 15% of them seen once. Material: PBMCs or a T cell subset sorted from them (not recorded which). The receptors shown here come from an adult woman who had mild COVID-19 (a few samples of this study predate the infection). Cell type and time point are not known.

There are a few counts of this clonotype. The chain recombines TRBV5-4 with TRBJ2-1, with D possibly TRBD2 on 5 matching bases. The CDR3 spans 14 residues. V lost 2 bases to trimming and J lost 6 bases, with 12 bases between them. Germline CDR1 and CDR2: SGHNT and YYREEE (reference sequence). CDR3 bases: TGTGCCAGCAGCTTCCAGCGGCAGTTCAATGAGCAGTTCTTC. It is translated as CASSFQRQFNEQFF. Drawing the rest from reference TRBV5-4 and TRBJ2-1, the complete variable domain is ETGVTQSPTHLIKTRGQQVTLRCSSQSGHNTVSWYQQALGQGPQFIFQYYREEENGRGNFPPRFSGLQFPNYSSELNVNALELDDSALYLCASSFQRQFNEQFFGPGTRLTVL.

This clonotype was picked up many times. The J gene is TRBJ2-1, the V gene TRBV9, with 8 bases that match TRBD2. This CDR3 is built from 15 residues. CDR1 and CDR2 from the germline V gene are SGDLS and YYNGEE. After removal of 3 bases from V and 10 bases from J, the junction contained 12 bases not matched to a gene. The CDR3 nucleotides read TGTGCCAGCAGCGAATGTACGGGGGGGCCTTGCGAGCAGTTCTTC. Its protein product is CASSECTGGPCEQFF.

The table lists this clonotype with a few counts. The chain employs TRBV18 and TRBJ1-2; no clear D gene. V was pared by 5 bases and J by 7 bases, with 8 bases between. This CDR3 spans 11 amino acids. Germline CDR1 and CDR2: KGHSH and LQKENI. CDR3 coding DNA: TGTGCCAGCTCAGAACAAGCTGGCTACACCTTC. Translating gives CASSEQAGYTF.

This clonotype has just a few counts. The chain couples TRBV5-1 to TRBJ2-2, with D maybe TRBD1 (5 bases). Trimming took off 2 bases at V and 4 bases at J, with 12 bases between the two ends. Germline CDR1 and CDR2: SGHRS and YFSETQ. This CDR3 has 15 amino acids. The chain's CDR3 is CASSLEWGSTGELFF. CDR3 nucleotide sequence: TGCGCCAGCAGCTTAGAATGGGGCTCCACCGGGGAGCTGTTTTTT.